Following are 17 T cell receptor beta chains from one sample sequenced in a study of spatial heterogeneity in lung cancer. TCRdb itself ran the 5' RACE reads through MiXCR, one entry per CDR3 protein. The sample holds tens of thousands of distinct CDR3 sequences, approximately 12% seen once. Time point here: blood at routine non-recurrence follow-up after resection. Sequenced here: PBMCs, sampled at follow-up. The receptors come from a male donor with early-stage non-small cell lung cancer.

As for this clonotype: One junction end does not reproduce the germline sequence, and a read error may be involved. This chain joins TRBV18 and TRBJ2-3, with a possible D match to TRBD2 (5 bases). CDR1 is KGHSH, CDR2 LQKENI, per germline. This CDR3 contains 15 residues. The CDR3 sequence: CVSSPPSTGTDTQYF. For the CDR3, the DNA is TGTGTCAGCTCACCACCGAGTACGGGAACAGATACGCAGTATTTT. The variable domain in full, completed from reference TRBV18 and TRBJ2-3, reads NAGVMQNPRHLVRRRGQEARLRCSPMKGHSHVYWYRQLPEEGLKFMVYLQKENIIDESGMPKERFSAEFPKEGPSILRIQQVVRGDSAAYFCVSSPPSTGTDTQYFGPGTRLTVL.

The CDR3 DNA sequence: TGCGCCAGCAGCCCGGAGGCGCCCCCCGGAAAGCAGTACTTC. Its translation is CASSPEAPPGKQYF. The chain couples TRBV5-1 to TRBJ2-7, with a weak D call TRBD2 (5 bases). Germline values: CDR1 SGHRS, CDR2 YFSETQ. V was trimmed by 4 bases and J by 8 bases, leaving 19 bases between them. The length of the CDR3 is 14 residues. The full variable domain, with the rest looked up from reference TRBV5-1 and TRBJ2-7, is KAGVTQTPRYLIKTRGQQVTLSCSPISGHRSVSWYQQTPGQGLQFLFEYFSETQRNKGNFPGRFSGRQFSNSRSEMNVSTLELGDSALYLCASSPEAPPGKQYFGPGTRLTVT.

This clonotype has a count of ten or more. The chain has TRBV10-3 and TRBJ1-2, with unresolved D. This CDR3 is 11 amino acids long. The germline gives CDR1 ENHRY, CDR2 SYGVKD. V shed 10 bases and J shed 5 bases, with 11 bases lying between them. The CDR3 region has the DNA TGTGCCACCCACGAGGGTTATGGCTACACCTTC. It yields the protein CATHEGYGYTF.

This sequence joins TRBV18 and TRBJ2-1; the match to TRBD2 covers 13 bases. The V and J ends lost 2 bases and 7 bases, in that order; junction bases with no gene match: 17. The CDR3 is 20 amino acids. Per germline, CDR1 KGHSH and CDR2 LQKENI. The CDR3 DNA sequence: TGTGCCAGCTCACCAAAGGGACTAGCGGGATCTAGCTCTGCTATTAATGAGCAGTTCTTC. Its translation is CASSPKGLAGSSSAINEQFF. Complete variable domain (other parts from reference TRBV18 and TRBJ2-1): NAGVMQNPRHLVRRRGQEARLRCSPMKGHSHVYWYRQLPEEGLKFMVYLQKENIIDESGMPKERFSAEFPKEGPSILRIQQVVRGDSAAYFCASSPKGLAGSSSAINEQFFGPGTRLTVL.

This clonotype was seen ten or more times. The chain joins TRBV25-1 to TRBJ1-2; D gene uncertain. The CDR3 consists of 13 residues. Germline V CDR1 and CDR2: MGHDK, SYGVNS. V was pared by 2 bases and J by 8 bases, with 12 bases between. The CDR3 DNA is TGTGCCAGCAGTGAACCAGACTTGGGCGGCTACACCTTC. Translation gives CASSEPDLGGYTF.

This clonotype was recorded many times. The chain is built from TRBV3-1 and TRBJ2-2; D gene unclear. Germline CDR1 is LGHDT and CDR2 is YNNKEL (reference sequence). The germline V and J ends were trimmed by 4 bases and 3 bases, with 18 bases remaining between them. This CDR3 comprises 17 residues. In DNA, the CDR3 is TGTGCCAGCAGCCCCCTCCCCCTCGGGCCATACACCGGGGAGCTGTTTTTT. This sequence encodes CASSPLPLGPYTGELFF.

In its sample, this clonotype was seen many times. This chain connects TRBV7-9 to TRBJ2-3, with TRBD2 identical over 13 bases. Germline V gives CDR1 SEHNR, CDR2 FQNEAQ (reference sequence). CDR3 size: 19 residues. V was clipped by 3 bases and J by 1 base; unmatched bases: 10. The CDR3 region has the DNA TGTGCCAGCAGCTTGGGATGGACTAGCGGGAGTTTTGGCACAGATACGCAGTATTTT. Translating gives CASSLGWTSGSFGTDTQYF. Variable domain in full (rest from reference TRBV7-9 and TRBJ2-3): DTGVSQNPRHKITKRGQNVTFRCDPISEHNRLYWYRQTLGQGPEFLTYFQNEAQLEKSRLLSDRFSAERPKGSFSTLEIQRTEQGDSAMYLCASSLGWTSGSFGTDTQYFGPGTRLTVL.

This sequence joins TRBV28 and TRBJ2-7; tentatively, D is TRBD1 (5 bases). The CDR3 has 12 amino acids. The germline V and J ends were trimmed by 3 bases and 9 bases, with 12 bases remaining between them. Per the germline V gene, CDR1 is MDHEN and CDR2 is SYDVKM. This CDR3 reads CASSFAGRAQYF. CDR3 DNA sequence: TGTGCCAGCAGTTTCGCAGGGCGAGCGCAGTACTTC. The whole variable domain, filled in from reference TRBV28 and TRBJ2-7, reads DVKVTQSSRYLVKRTGEKVFLECVQDMDHENMFWYRQDPGLGLRLIYFSYDVKMKEKGDIPEGYSVSREKKERFSLILESASTNQTSMYLCASSFAGRAQYFGPGTRLTVT.

This clonotype was observed many times. V gene TRBV18 combines with J gene TRBJ2-5, with a weak D call TRBD1 (6 bases). The CDR3 loop spans 14 amino acids. Germline assignment: CDR1 KGHSH and CDR2 LQKENI. Trimming left V 6 bases short and J 7 bases short, with 18 bases between. The DNA of the CDR3 is TGTGCCAGCTCCCAGGGGACCGGCGAAGGGACCCAGTACTTC. Translating gives CASSQGTGEGTQYF.

Remarks on this clonotype: Sequence at one end of the junction differs from germline and may be a read error. This sequence joins TRBV6-6 and TRBJ1-3; D remains ambiguous. CDR1 and CDR2 (germline): MNHNY, SVGAGI (reference sequence). This CDR3 region has 17 residues. The CDR3 is CASNYSIFGDSGNTIYF. In DNA form, the CDR3 reads TGTGCCAGCAATTACTCGATCTTCGGGGACTCTGGAAACACCATATATTTT.

The chain joins TRBV7-9 to TRBJ2-5; D gene uncertain. The ends were cut back, 0 bases at V and 2 bases at J, with 4 bases in the middle. The germline CDR1 and CDR2 sequences are SEHNR and FQNEAQ (reference sequence). The CDR3 has 13 residues. The CDR3, as DNA: TGTGCCAGCAGCTTAGCGCTGCAAGAGACCCAGTACTTC. It yields the protein CASSLALQETQYF.

The V call is TRBV12-3 or TRBV12-4, the J call TRBJ2-6; unclear D gene. The CDR3 is 15 residues long. V lost 6 bases to trimming and J lost 1 base, with 10 bases between them. CDR3 sequence reads: CASSRSKSGANVLTF. For the CDR3, the DNA is TGTGCCAGCAGCCGATCGAAGTCTGGGGCCAACGTCCTGACTTTC.

Points on this clonotype: With a much larger clone just one base away, this may be a read error. The chain recombines TRBV28 with TRBJ1-4; TRBD1 agrees at 9 bases. The germline CDR1 and CDR2 sequences are MDHEN and SYDVKM. The CDR3 is 13 amino acids. For the CDR3, the DNA is TGTGTCACCGAACAGGGGGCCCTGAACGGACTGTTTTTT. Amino acid sequence: CVTEQGALNGLFF. The whole variable domain, filled in from reference TRBV28 and TRBJ1-4, reads DVKVTQSSRYLVKRTGEKVFLECVQDMDHENMFWYRQDPGLGLRLIYFSYDVKMKEKGDIPEGYSVSREKKERFSLILESASTNQTSMYLCVTEQGALNGLFFGSGTQLSVL.

Many counts were recorded for this clonotype. The CDR3, as DNA: TGTGCCAGCAGTTGGGCTAGCGGGAGGGCCTGGGATGAGCAGTTCTTC. This codes for CASSWASGRAWDEQFF. The V gene is TRBV27, the J gene TRBJ2-1, with TRBD2 identical over 12 bases. V lost 4 bases and J lost 8; bases outside the gene matches: 9. The CDR3 contains 16 residues. Looked up from germline, CDR1 is MNHEY and CDR2 is SMNVEV (reference sequence).

This clonotype was counted a few times. The genes are TRBV4-2 and TRBJ1-1, with D unresolved. The CDR3 runs to 13 residues. Germline V CDR1 and CDR2: LGHNA, YNFKEQ. V lost 3 bases to trimming and J lost 0 bases, with 5 bases between them. CDR3 nucleotides: TGTGCCAGCAGCCACGGGGTGAACACTGAAGCTTTCTTT. This translates into CASSHGVNTEAFF.

This clonotype showed up just a few times. The gene calls are TRBV7-3 and TRBJ1-1; 7 bases are shared with TRBD1. The CDR3 runs 14 residues. The germline gives CDR1 SGHTA, CDR2 FQGTGA. V gave up 2 bases and J gave up 3 bases; unmatched junction bases: 3. This chain's CDR3 is CASSLVGTDTEAFF. The CDR3 region has the DNA TGTGCCAGCAGCTTAGTCGGGACAGACACTGAAGCTTTCTTT.

This chain joins TRBV7-2 and TRBJ2-5; D ambiguous. The germline V gene has CDR1 SGHTA and CDR2 FQGNSA. V was cut by 0 bases and J by 2 bases, with 4 bases left in between. The CDR3 consists of 13 residues. CDR3 nucleotide sequence: TGTGCCAGCAGCTTAGCGATACAAGAGACCCAGTACTTC. It translates to CASSLAIQETQYF. The variable domain in full, completed from reference TRBV7-2 and TRBJ2-5, reads GAGVSQSPSNKVTEKGKDVELRCDPISGHTALYWYRQSLGQGLEFLIYFQGNSAPDKSGLPSDRFSAERTGGSVSTLTIQRTQQEDSAVYLCASSLAIQETQYFGPGTRLLVL.